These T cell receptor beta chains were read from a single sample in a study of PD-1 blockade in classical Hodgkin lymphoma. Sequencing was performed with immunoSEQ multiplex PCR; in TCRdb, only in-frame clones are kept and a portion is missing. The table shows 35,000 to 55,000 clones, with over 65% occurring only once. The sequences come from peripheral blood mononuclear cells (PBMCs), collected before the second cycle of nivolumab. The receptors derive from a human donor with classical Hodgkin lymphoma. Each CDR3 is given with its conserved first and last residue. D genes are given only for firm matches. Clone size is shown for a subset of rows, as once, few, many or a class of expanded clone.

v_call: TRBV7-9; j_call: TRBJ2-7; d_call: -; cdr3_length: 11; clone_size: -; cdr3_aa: CASSPAYEQYF; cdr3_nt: TGTGCCAGCAGCCCAGCCTACGAGCAGTACTTC
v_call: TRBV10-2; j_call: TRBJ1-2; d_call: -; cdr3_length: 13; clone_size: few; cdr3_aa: CASSGSPGYGYTF; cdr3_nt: TGCGCCAGCAGTGGATCCCCGGGGTATGGCTACACCTTC
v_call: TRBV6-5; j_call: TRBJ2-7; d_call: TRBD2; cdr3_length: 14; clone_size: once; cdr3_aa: CASSYGEGTYEQYF; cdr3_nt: TGTGCCAGCAGTTATGGGGAGGGAACCTACGAGCAGTACTTC
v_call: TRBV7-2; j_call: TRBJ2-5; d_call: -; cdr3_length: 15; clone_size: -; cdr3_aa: CASSLIPGVVETQYF; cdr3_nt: TGTGCCAGCAGCTTAATCCCGGGAGTAGTGGAGACCCAGTACTTC
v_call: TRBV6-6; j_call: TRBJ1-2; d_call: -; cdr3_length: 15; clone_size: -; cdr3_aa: CASSYSAAESYGYTF; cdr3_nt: TGTGCCAGCAGTTACTCGGCCGCGGAAAGCTATGGCTACACCTTC
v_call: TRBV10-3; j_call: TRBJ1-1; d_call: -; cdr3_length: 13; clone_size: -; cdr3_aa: CAISDRGFTEAFF; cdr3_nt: TGTGCCATCAGTGATAGAGGGTTCACTGAAGCTTTCTTT
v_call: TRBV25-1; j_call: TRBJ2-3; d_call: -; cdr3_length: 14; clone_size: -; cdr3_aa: CAGGGPFGTDTQYF; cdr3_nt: TGTGCCGGGGGGGGGCCGTTTGGTACAGATACGCAGTATTTT
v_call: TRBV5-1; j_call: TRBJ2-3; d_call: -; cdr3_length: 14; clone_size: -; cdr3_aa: CASSLVVSTDTQYF; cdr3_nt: TGCGCCAGCAGCTTGGTCGTCAGCACAGATACGCAGTATTTT
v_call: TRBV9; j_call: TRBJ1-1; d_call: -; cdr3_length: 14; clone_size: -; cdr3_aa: CASSEEGLNTEAFF; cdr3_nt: TGTGCCAGCAGCGAGGAGGGGCTGAACACTGAAGCTTTCTTT
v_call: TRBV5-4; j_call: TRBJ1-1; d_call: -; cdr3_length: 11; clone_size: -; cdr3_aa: CASSLGAEAFF; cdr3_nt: TGTGCCAGCAGCTTGGGCGCTGAAGCTTTCTTT
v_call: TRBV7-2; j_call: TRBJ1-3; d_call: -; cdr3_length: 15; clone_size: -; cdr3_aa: CASSSDRAYGNTIYF; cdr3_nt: TGTGCCAGCAGCTCGGACAGAGCATACGGAAACACCATATATTTT
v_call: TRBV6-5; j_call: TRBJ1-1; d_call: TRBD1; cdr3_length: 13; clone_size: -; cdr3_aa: CASSPGQGTEAFF; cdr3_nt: TGTGCCAGTTCCCCGGGACAGGGAACTGAAGCTTTCTTT
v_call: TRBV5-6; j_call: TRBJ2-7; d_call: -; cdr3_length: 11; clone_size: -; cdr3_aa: CASRGRHEQYF; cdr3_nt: TGTGCCAGCAGGGGGAGACACGAGCAGTACTTC
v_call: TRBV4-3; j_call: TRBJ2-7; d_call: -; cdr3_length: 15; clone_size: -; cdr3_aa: CASSQETSTGYEQYF; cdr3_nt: TGCGCCAGCAGCCAAGAGACGAGCACAGGCTACGAGCAGTACTTC
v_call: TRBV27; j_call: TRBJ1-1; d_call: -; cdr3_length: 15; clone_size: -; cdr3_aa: CASSFRGRGDTEAFF; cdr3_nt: TGTGCCAGCAGTTTTAGAGGGAGAGGGGACACTGAAGCTTTCTTT
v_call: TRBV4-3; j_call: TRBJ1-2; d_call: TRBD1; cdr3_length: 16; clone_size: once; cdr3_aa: CASSQDPTGTAYGYTF; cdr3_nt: TGCGCCAGCAGCCAAGATCCCACCGGGACAGCCTATGGCTACACCTTC
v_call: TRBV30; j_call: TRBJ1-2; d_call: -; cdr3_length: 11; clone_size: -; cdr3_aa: CAWGGGLGYTF; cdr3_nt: TGTGCTTGGGGAGGGGGACTCGGCTACACCTTC
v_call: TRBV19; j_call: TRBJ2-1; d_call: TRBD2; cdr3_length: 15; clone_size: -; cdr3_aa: CASSITSGSRNEQFF; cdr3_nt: TGTGCCAGTAGTATAACCAGCGGGAGTAGGAATGAGCAGTTCTTC
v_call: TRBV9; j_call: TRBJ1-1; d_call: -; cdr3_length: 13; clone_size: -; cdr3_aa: CASSDGGRYEAFF; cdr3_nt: TGTGCCAGCAGCGATGGGGGACGGTATGAAGCTTTCTTT
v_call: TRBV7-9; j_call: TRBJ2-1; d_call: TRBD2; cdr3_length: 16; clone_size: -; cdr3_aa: CASSLGLAGGYNEQFF; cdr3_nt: TGTGCCAGCAGCTTAGGTCTAGCGGGGGGCTACAATGAGCAGTTCTTC
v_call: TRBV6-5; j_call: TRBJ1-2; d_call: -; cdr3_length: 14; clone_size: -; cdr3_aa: CASSLASALYGYTF; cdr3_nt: TGTGCCAGCAGCTTGGCGTCGGCTCTATATGGCTACACCTTC
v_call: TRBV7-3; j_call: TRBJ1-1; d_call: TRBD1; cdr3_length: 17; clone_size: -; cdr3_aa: CASSLMYRGRDNTEAFF; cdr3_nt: TGTGCCAGCAGCTTAATGTATAGGGGGCGCGACAACACTGAAGCTTTCTTT
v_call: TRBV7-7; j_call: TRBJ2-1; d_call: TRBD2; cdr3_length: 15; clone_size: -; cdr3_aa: CASSSRTSGDNEQFF; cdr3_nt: TGTGCCAGCAGCTCGAGGACTAGCGGGGACAATGAGCAGTTCTTC
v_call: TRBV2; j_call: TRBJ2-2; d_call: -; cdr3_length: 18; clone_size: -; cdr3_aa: CASREGRDRAANTGELFF; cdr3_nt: TGTGCCAGCAGAGAAGGTCGGGATCGGGCCGCGAACACCGGGGAGCTGTTTTTT
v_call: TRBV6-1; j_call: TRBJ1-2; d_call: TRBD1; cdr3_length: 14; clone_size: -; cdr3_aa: CASSLTGGDYGYTF; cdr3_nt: TGTGCCAGCAGCCTGACAGGGGGGGACTATGGCTACACCTTC
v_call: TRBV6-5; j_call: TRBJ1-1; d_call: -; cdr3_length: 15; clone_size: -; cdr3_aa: CASSPSSGGSTEAFF; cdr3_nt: TGTGCCAGCAGCCCCAGCTCGGGGGGAAGCACTGAAGCTTTCTTT
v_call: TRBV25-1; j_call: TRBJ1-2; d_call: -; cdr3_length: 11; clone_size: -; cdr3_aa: CASGFGGQDTF; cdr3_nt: TGTGCCAGCGGGTTCGGAGGGCAAGACACCTTC